The present entry profiles one T cell receptor beta chain with its context. With a V-primer adapter and a constant-region primer, TCRs were amplified for 20 PCR cycles. TCRdb reanalysed the reads using MiXCR and keeps one entry per CDR3 protein. The sample gives roughly 48,000 distinct CDR3 sequences, around 33% of which show up once; 8.2% is in the top ten. The data were obtained in a study of low-dose radiotherapy and immunotherapy resistance in tumors. The time point is: after trial treatment. The treatment was: LDRT plus nivolumab, ipilimumab, low-dose cyclophosphamide and aspirin (RACIN trial). The CDR3 is made up of 15 amino acids. Germline V gives CDR1 SNHLY, CDR2 FYNNEI. With 6 bases removed from V and 6 bases from J, the gap between germline ends came to 18 bases.

The rearrangement links TRBV2 to TRBJ1-5; D call uncertain. The sequence derives from a male donor with rectosigmoid adenocarcinoma. The starting material was PBMCs, obtained after low-dose radiotherapy plus immunotherapy. CDR3 nucleotides: TGTGCCAGCAGGCCGGAACGGGGTGGAGGTCAGCCCCAGCATTTT. It encodes CASRPERGGGQPQHF.